The entry below describes one T cell receptor (beta chain). Its antigen remains unidentified. The sample belongs to a study of cytomegalovirus exposure and HLA in healthy donors. Study outcomes and limitations: Within a later analysis, the majority of CMV-associated TCR beta chains appeared HLA-restricted. Specificity of three CMV-associated chains for CMV antigens was verified in vitro.

There are 14 residues in the CDR3. V gave up 4 bases and J gave up 1 base, with 10 bases separating them. Germline CDR1 MNHEY, CDR2 SVGAGI. Primers for the PCR totalled 60 Vbeta and 13 Jbeta. Using immunoSEQ multiplex PCR, the repertoire was profiled, and TCRdb retains in-frame clones only, with some absent. This table lists 200,000 to 250,000 clones. This TCR was sampled from a woman in her 30s in good health and CMV-seropositive. The V gene is TRBV6-5, the J gene TRBJ1-1, with D possibly TRBD1 on 5 matching bases. What was sequenced was PBMCs. The CDR3: CASSFSQGNTEAFF. CDR3 nucleotides: TGTGCCAGCAGTTTCTCGCAGGGGAACACTGAAGCTTTCTTT.